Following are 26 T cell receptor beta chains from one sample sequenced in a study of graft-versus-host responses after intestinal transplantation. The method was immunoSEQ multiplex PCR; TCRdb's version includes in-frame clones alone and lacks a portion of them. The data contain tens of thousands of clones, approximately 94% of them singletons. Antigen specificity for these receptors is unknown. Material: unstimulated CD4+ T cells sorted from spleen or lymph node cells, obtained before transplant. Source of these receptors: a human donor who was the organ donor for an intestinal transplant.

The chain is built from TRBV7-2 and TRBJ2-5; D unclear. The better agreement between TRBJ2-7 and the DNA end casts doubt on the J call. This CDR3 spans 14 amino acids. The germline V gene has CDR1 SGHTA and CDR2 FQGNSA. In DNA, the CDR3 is TGTGCCAGCAGCTTAGGGCGGCAGTCCTACGAGCAGTACTTC. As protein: CASSLGRQSYEQYF.

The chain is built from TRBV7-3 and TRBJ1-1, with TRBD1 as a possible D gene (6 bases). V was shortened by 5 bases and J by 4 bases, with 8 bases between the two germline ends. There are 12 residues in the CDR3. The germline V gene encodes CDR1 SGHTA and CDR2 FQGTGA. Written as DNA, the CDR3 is TGTGCCAGCAGCGAAGGGGGCACTGAAGCTTTCTTT. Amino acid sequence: CASSEGGTEAFF.

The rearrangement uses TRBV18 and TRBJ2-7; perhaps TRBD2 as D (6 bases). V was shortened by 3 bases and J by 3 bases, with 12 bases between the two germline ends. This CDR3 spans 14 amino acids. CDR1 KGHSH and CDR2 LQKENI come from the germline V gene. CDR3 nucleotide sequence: TGTGCCAGCTCACCTCCGGGGAGGAACTACGAGCAGTACTTC. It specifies CASSPPGRNYEQYF.

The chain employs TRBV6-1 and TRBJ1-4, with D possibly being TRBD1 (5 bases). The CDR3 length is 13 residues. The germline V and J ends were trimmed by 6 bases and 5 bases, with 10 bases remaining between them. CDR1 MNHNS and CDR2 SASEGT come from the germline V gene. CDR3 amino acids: CASRAPGNEKLFF. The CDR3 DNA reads TGTGCCAGCAGGGCTCCAGGGAATGAAAAACTGTTTTTT.

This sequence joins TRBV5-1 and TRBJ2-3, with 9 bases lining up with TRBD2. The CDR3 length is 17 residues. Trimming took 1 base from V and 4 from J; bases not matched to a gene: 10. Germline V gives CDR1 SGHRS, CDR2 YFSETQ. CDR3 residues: CASSLRRGGVGADTQYF. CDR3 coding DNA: TGCGCCAGCAGCTTGCGGCGGGGGGGCGTTGGGGCAGATACGCAGTATTTT.

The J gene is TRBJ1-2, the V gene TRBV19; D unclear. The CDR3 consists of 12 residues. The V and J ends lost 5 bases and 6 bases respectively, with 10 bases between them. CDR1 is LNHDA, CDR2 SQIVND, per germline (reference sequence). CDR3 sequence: CASSSKADGYTF. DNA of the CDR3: TGTGCCAGTAGTTCCAAAGCGGATGGCTACACCTTC.

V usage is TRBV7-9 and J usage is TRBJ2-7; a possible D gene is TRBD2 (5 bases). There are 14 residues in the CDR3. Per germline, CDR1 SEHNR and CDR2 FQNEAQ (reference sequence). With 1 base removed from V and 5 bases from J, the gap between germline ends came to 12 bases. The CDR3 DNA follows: TGTGCCAGCAGCTTAGTGAGGGAGTCTCACGAGCAGTACTTC. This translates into CASSLVRESHEQYF.

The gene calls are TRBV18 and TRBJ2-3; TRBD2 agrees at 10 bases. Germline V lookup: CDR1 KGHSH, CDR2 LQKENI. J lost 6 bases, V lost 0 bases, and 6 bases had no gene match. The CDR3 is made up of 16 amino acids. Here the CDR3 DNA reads TGTGCCAGCTCACCACCGGGTAGCGGGGGGACGGATACGCAGTATTTT. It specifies CASSPPGSGGTDTQYF. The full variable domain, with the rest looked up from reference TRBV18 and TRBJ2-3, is NAGVMQNPRHLVRRRGQEARLRCSPMKGHSHVYWYRQLPEEGLKFMVYLQKENIIDESGMPKERFSAEFPKEGPSILRIQQVVRGDSAAYFCASSPPGSGGTDTQYFGPGTRLTVL.

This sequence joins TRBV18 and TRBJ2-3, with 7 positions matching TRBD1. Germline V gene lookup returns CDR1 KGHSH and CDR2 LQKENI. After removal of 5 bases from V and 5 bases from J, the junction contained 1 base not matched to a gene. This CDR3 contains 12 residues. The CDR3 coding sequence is TGTGCCAGCTCATACAGGGGAGATACGCAGTATTTT. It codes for CASSYRGDTQYF.

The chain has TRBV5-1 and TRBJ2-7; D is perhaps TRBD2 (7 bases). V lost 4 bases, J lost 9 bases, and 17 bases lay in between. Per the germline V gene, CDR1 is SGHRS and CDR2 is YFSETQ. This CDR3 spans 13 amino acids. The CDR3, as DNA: TGCGCCAGCAGCGGGGGGGACAAGGAACGGCAGTACTTC. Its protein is CASSGGDKERQYF.

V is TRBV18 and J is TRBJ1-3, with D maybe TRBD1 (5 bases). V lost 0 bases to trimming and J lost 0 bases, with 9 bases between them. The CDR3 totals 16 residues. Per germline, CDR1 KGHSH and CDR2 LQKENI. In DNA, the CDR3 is TGTGCCAGCTCACCACCGGGGGGTAGCTCTGGAAACACCATATATTTT. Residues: CASSPPGGSSGNTIYF.

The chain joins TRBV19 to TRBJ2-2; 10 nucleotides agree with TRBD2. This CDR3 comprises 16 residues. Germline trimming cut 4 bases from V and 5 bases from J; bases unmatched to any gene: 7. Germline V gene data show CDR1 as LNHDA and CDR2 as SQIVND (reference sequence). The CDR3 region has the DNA TGTGCCAGTAGTAAGCTAGCGGGGGAAAGGACCGGGGAGCTGTTTTTT. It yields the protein CASSKLAGERTGELFF.

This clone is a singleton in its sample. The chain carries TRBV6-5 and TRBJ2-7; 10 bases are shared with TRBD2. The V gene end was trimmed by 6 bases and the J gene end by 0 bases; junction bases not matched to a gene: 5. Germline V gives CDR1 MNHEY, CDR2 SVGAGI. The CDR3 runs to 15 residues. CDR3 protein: CASSRTSGRSYEQYF. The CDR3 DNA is TGTGCCAGCAGCCGGACTAGCGGCCGCTCCTACGAGCAGTACTTC.

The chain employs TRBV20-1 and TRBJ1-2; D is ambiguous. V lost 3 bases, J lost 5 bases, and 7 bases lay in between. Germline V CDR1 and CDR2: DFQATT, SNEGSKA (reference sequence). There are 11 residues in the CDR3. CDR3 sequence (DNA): TGCAGTGCTAGGGAGGATTATGGCTACACCTTC. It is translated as CSAREDYGYTF.

CDR3 DNA sequence: TGCGCCAGCAGCCCCCCAATGGACCTAATAGCCAAAAACATTCAGTACTTC. It codes for CASSPPMDLIAKNIQYF. This chain uses TRBV4-1 with TRBJ2-4; D not resolved. Germline lookup yields CDR1 MGHRA and CDR2 YSYEKL. The CDR3 spans 17 residues. The V and J ends lost 4 bases and 0 bases respectively, with 16 bases between them.

Here the CDR3 reads CASSQVLGAKNIQYF. The CDR3 DNA reads TGCGCCAGCAGCCAAGTATTGGGGGCCAAAAACATTCAGTACTTC. J is TRBJ2-4 and V is TRBV4-1; D remains unclear. V shed 1 base and J shed 1 base, with 8 bases lying between them. Germline values: CDR1 MGHRA, CDR2 YSYEKL. CDR3 length equals 15 residues.

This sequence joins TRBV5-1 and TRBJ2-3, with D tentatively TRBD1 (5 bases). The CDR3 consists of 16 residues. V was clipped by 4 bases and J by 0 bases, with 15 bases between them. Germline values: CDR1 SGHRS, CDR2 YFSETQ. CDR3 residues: CASSAGRTISTDTQYF. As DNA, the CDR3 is TGCGCCAGCAGCGCCGGACGGACAATTAGCACAGATACGCAGTATTTT. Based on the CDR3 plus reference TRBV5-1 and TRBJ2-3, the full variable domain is KAGVTQTPRYLIKTRGQQVTLSCSPISGHRSVSWYQQTPGQGLQFLFEYFSETQRNKGNFPGRFSGRQFSNSRSEMNVSTLELGDSALYLCASSAGRTISTDTQYFGPGTRLTVL.

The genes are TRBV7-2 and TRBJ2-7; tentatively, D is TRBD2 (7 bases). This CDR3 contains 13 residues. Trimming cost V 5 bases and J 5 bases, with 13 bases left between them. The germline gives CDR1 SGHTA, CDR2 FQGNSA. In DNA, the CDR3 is TGTGCCAGCAGCACCCGGGGGGCTGACGAGCAGTACTTC. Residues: CASSTRGADEQYF.

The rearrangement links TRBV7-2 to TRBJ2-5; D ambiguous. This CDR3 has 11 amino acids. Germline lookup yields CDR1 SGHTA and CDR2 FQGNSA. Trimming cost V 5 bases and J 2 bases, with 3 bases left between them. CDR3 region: CASSLQETQYF. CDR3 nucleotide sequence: TGTGCCAGCAGCCTGCAAGAGACCCAGTACTTC. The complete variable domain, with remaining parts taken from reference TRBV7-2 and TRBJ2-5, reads GAGVSQSPSNKVTEKGKDVELRCDPISGHTALYWYRQSLGQGLEFLIYFQGNSAPDKSGLPSDRFSAERTGGSVSTLTIQRTQQEDSAVYLCASSLQETQYFGPGTRLLVL.

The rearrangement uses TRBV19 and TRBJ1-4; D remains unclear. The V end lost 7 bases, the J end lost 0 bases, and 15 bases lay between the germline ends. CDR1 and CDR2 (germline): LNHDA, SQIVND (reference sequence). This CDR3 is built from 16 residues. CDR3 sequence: CASTPSGLATNEKLFF. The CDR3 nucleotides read TGTGCCAGTACCCCCAGTGGGTTAGCAACTAATGAAAAACTGTTTTTT.

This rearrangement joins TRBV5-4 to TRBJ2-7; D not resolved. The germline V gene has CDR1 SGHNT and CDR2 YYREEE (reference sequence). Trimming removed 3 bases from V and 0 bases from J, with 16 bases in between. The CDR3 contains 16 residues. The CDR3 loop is CASSWQVRCSSYEQYF. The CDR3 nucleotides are TGTGCCAGCAGCTGGCAGGTAAGGTGCTCCTCCTACGAGCAGTACTTC.

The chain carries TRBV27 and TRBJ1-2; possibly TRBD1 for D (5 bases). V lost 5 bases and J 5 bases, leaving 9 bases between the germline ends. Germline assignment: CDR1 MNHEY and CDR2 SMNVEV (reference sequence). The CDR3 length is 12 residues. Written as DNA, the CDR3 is TGTGCCAGCAGTCCCTGGGGGTATGGCTACACCTTC. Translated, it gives CASSPWGYGYTF.

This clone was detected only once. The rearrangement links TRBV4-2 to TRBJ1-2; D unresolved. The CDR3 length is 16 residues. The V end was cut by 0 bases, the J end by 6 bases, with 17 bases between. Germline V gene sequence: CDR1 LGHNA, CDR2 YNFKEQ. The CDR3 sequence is CASSQDYLGIGDGYTF. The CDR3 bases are TGTGCCAGCAGCCAAGATTACTTAGGGATTGGGGATGGCTACACCTTC.

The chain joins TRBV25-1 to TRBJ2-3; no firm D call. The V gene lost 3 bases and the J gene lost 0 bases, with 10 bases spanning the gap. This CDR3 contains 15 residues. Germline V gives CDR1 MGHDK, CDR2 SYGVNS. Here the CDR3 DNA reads TGTGCCAGCAGTGAGATTAGCCCAAGCACAGATACGCAGTATTTT. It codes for CASSEISPSTDTQYF. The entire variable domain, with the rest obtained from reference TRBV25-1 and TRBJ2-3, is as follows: EADIYQTPRYLVIGTGKKITLECSQTMGHDKMYWYQQDPGMELHLIHYSYGVNSTEKGDLSSESTVSRIRTEHFPLTLESARPSHTSQYLCASSEISPSTDTQYFGPGTRLTVL.

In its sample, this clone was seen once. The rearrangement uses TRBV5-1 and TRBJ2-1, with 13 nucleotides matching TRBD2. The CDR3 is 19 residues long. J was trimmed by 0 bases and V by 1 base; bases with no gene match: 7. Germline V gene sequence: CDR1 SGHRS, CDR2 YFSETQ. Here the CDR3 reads CASSLILAGGPSSYNEQFF. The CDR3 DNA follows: TGCGCCAGCAGCTTGATACTAGCGGGGGGGCCTAGCTCCTACAATGAGCAGTTCTTC.

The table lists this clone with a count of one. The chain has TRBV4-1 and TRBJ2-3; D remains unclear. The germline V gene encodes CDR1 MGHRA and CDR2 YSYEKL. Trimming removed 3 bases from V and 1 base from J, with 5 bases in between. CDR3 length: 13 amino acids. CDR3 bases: TGCGCCAGCAGCCATCAGGGCACAGATACGCAGTATTTT. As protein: CASSHQGTDTQYF.